The 11 T cell receptor beta chains reported below all come from one sample, sequenced in a study of metastatic and nonmetastatic thyroid tumors (dated by TCRdb to about 2020). Before undergoing thyroid surgery, none of the patients had been given any kind of treatment. Library preparation used PCR. This sample was sequenced with an Illumina HiSeq 4000. TCRdb passed the public sequencing reads through fastp at Q25 and MiXCR, retaining productive beta sequences. This sample comprises under 60,000 clones, roughly 23% of them detected only once. The ten most abundant clones make up about 4% of the sample. The material sequenced was blood. These receptor sequences come from a male donor with papillary thyroid cancer or a benign thyroid nodule (not recorded which). Some clones in this sample may be carry-over from other donors' samples.

The chain has TRBV7-9 and TRBJ1-4, with TRBD1 matching over 8 bases. V lost 5 bases, J lost 3 bases, and 11 bases stayed unmatched. The CDR3 totals 17 residues. Germline assignment: CDR1 SEHNR and CDR2 FQNEAQ (reference sequence). The CDR3 DNA reads as TGTGCCAGCAGCCACACCTGGACAGGGACACCTAATGAAAAACTGTTTTTT. Translating it yields CASSHTWTGTPNEKLFF.

This clone was observed at least ten times. V usage is TRBV5-1 and J usage is TRBJ1-2; TRBD1 matches 8 bases. With V trimmed by 4 bases and J by 0 bases, 5 bases remained unmatched. The V gene's germline CDR1 is SGHRS and CDR2 YFSETQ. The length of the CDR3 is 15 residues. The CDR3: CASSRGTGANYGYTF. CDR3 DNA: TGCGCCAGCAGCAGAGGGACAGGTGCTAACTATGGCTACACCTTC.

The gene calls are TRBV12-3 or TRBV12-4 and TRBJ2-3; 7 bases agree with TRBD2. The CDR3 consists of 17 residues. Trimming took 7 bases from V and 2 from J; bases not matched to a gene: 15. The CDR3 is CASKERGVPTITDTQYF. CDR3 bases: TGTGCCAGCAAAGAGCGGGGTGTACCTACTATCACAGATACGCAGTATTTT.

The gene calls are TRBV9 and TRBJ2-5, with D tentatively TRBD2 (6 bases). CDR1 and CDR2 (germline): SGDLS, YYNGEE. Trimming took 7 bases from V and 8 from J, leaving 15 bases between them. CDR3 length: 12 residues. The CDR3 is CASGGQDPTQYF. As DNA, the CDR3 is TGTGCCAGCGGAGGGCAAGACCCAACCCAGTACTTC.

Many counts were recorded for this clone. J is TRBJ1-3 and V is TRBV11-2; 8 nucleotides line up with TRBD1. CDR1 and CDR2 from the germline V gene are SGHAT and FQNNGV. The V gene end was trimmed by 5 bases and the J gene end by 4 bases; junction bases not matched to a gene: 4. There are 14 residues in the CDR3. The CDR3, as DNA: TGTGCCAGCAGCCTTGACAGGGGAGGAAACACCATATATTTT. It encodes CASSLDRGGNTIYF.

A note on this clone: This may arise from a read error, as a much more abundant clone is one base away. It is likely a read error, because the conserved phenylalanine at the end of the CDR3 is missing. This chain links TRBV5-6 with TRBJ2-7; D call uncertain. V was shortened by 2 bases and J by 4 bases, with 4 bases between the two germline ends. The CDR3 has 11 amino acids. In germline, CDR1 is SGHDT, CDR2 YYEEEE. The CDR3: CASSFEYEQYL. The CDR3 nucleotides are TGTGCCAGCAGCTTCGAGTACGAGCAGTACTTA.

This clone was seen many times. This chain connects TRBV5-4 to TRBJ1-5; D may be TRBD1 (6 bases). Between the trimmed V and J ends, which lost 2 bases and 4 bases, there was a span of 19 bases. Per germline, CDR1 SGHNT and CDR2 YYREEE (reference sequence). CDR3 length: 17 amino acids. The CDR3 reads CASSLTGIWGANQPQHF. In DNA, the CDR3 is TGTGCCAGCAGCTTAACGGGCATCTGGGGGGCGAATCAGCCCCAGCATTTT.

Many counts were recorded for this clone. J is TRBJ2-3 and V is TRBV20-1; 9 bases align to TRBD2. Germline trimming cut 5 bases from V and 2 bases from J; bases unmatched to any gene: 5. CDR3 size: 14 residues. From germline, CDR1 is DFQATT and CDR2 SNEGSKA (reference sequence). CDR3 sequence (DNA): TGCAGTGCTCCAGAGCGGGAGGACACAGATACGCAGTATTTT. It is translated as CSAPEREDTDTQYF.

Only a few counts were recorded for this clone. Since a much larger clone is just one base distant, this may be a read error. J is TRBJ1-6 and V is TRBV6-1, with D possibly being TRBD1 (5 bases). The CDR3 spans 15 residues. In germline, CDR1 is MNHNS, CDR2 SASEGT. The CDR3 here is CASSEIMRGDSPLHF. CDR3 nucleotide sequence: TGCGCCAGCAGTGAAATAATGCGGGGGGATTCACCCCTCCACTTT.

In this sample, this clone turned up a few times. The V and J genes are TRBV4-2 and TRBJ2-7; 8 nucleotides agree with TRBD2. The V and J ends lost 0 bases and 0 bases, in that order; junction bases with no gene match: 1. Germline-derived CDR1 and CDR2 are LGHNA and YNFKEQ. The CDR3 sequence is 15 residues long. For the CDR3, the DNA is TGTGCCAGCAGCCAAGAAAGCGGGAGCTCCTACGAGCAGTACTTC. Its protein is CASSQESGSSYEQYF.

The V call is TRBV5-1, the J call TRBJ2-7; 7 positions match TRBD2. After removal of 5 bases from V and 0 bases from J, the junction contained 20 bases not matched to a gene. CDR3 size: 19 residues. From germline, CDR1 is SGHRS and CDR2 YFSETQ. The CDR3 DNA reads TGCGCCAGCAGTAGCCCCAGTGGTGTCTCTAGCGGCAACTCCTACGAGCAGTACTTC. This gives the protein CASSSPSGVSSGNSYEQYF.